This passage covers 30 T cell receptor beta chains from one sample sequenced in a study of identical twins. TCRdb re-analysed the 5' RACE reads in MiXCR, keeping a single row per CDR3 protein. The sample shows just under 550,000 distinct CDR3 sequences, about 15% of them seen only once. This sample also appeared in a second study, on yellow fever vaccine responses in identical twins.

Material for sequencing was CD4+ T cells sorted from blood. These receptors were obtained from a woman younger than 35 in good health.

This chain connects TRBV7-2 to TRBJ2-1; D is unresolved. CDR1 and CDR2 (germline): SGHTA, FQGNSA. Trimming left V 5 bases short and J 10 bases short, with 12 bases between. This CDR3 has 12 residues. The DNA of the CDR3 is TGTGCCAGCAGCAAGGGCTGGCCCGAGCAGTTCTTC. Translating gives CASSKGWPEQFF.

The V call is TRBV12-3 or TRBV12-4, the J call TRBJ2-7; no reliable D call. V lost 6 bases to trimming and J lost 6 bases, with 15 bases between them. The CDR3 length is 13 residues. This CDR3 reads CASRLRSESEQYF. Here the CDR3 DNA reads TGTGCCAGCAGGCTCAGATCAGAGTCCGAGCAGTACTTC.

The CDR3 loop is CASSQGTGYGELFF. CDR3 DNA sequence: TGTGCCAGCAGCCAAGGAACGGGGTACGGGGAGCTGTTTTTT. The rearrangement joins TRBV4-2 to TRBJ2-2, with D maybe TRBD2 (5 bases). V was cut by 1 base and J by 7 bases, with 10 bases left in between. The CDR3 length is 14 residues. The germline V gene encodes CDR1 LGHNA and CDR2 YNFKEQ.

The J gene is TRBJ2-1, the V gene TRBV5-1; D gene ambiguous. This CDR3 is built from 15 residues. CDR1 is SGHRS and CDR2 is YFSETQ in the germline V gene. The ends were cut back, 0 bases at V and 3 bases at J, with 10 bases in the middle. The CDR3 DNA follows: TGCGCCAGCAGCTTGGGTCAATTCGGCTACAATGAGCAGTTCTTC. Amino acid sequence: CASSLGQFGYNEQFF.

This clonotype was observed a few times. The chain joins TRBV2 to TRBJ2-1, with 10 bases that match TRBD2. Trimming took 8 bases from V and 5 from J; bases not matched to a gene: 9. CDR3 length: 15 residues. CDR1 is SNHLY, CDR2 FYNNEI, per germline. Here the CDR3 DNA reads TGTGCCAGCGGAGGACTAGCGGTAATGAACAATGAGCAGTTCTTC. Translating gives CASGGLAVMNNEQFF.

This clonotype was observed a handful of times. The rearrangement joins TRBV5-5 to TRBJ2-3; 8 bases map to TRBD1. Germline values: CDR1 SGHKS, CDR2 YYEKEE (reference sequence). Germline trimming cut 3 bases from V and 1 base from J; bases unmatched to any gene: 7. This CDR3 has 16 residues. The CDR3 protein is CASSSRQGSGTDTQYF. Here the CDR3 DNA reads TGTGCCAGCAGCTCCCGACAGGGGTCTGGCACAGATACGCAGTATTTT.

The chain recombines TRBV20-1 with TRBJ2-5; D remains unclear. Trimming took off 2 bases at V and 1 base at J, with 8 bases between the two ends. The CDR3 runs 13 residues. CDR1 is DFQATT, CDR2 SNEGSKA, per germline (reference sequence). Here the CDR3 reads CSARSRTQETQYF. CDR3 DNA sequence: TGCAGTGCTAGATCCCGGACCCAAGAGACCCAGTACTTC.

The CDR3 region has the DNA TGTGCCAGCAGACCGAGCGGGAGGGTGCATGAGCAGTTCTTC. It codes for CASRPSGRVHEQFF. This chain joins TRBV12-3 or TRBV12-4 and TRBJ2-1; 10 bases are shared with TRBD2. This CDR3 has 14 amino acids. J was trimmed by 8 bases and V by 6 bases; bases with no gene match: 7.

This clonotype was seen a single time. The CDR3 DNA reads TGCAGTGCTAGAGTTTCCGGGGAGCTGTTTTTT. The encoded protein is CSARVSGELFF. This rearrangement joins TRBV20-1 to TRBJ2-2; D call uncertain. V lost 1 base and J 6 bases, leaving 3 bases between the germline ends. Germline-derived CDR1 and CDR2 are DFQATT and SNEGSKA (reference sequence). This CDR3 is 11 amino acids long.

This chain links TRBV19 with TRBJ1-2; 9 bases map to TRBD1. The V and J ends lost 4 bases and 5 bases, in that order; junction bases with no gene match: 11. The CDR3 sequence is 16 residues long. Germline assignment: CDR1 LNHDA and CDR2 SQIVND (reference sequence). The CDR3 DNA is TGTGCCAGTAGTACCCTCCGGGACAGGGATTGGTATGGCTACACCTTC. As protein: CASSTLRDRDWYGYTF.

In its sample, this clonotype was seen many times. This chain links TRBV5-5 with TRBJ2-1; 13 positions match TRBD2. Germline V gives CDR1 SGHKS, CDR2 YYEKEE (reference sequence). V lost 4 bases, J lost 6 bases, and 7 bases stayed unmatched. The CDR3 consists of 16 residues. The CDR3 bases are TGTGCCAGCAGCACCCAACGGACTAGCGGGAGCAATGAGCAGTTCTTC. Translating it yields CASSTQRTSGSNEQFF. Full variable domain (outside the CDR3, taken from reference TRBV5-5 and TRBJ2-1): DAGVTQSPTHLIKTRGQQVTLRCSPISGHKSVSWYQQVLGQGPQFIFQYYEKEERGRGNFPDRFSARQFPNYSSELNVNALLLGDSALYLCASSTQRTSGSNEQFFGPGTRLTVL.

The CDR3 here is CASSPTYTTNEKLFF. The CDR3 nucleotides are TGTGCCAGTAGCCCAACCTATACAACTAATGAAAAACTGTTTTTT. The V call is TRBV19, the J call TRBJ1-4; D remains ambiguous. V gave up 6 bases and J gave up 0 bases, with 11 bases separating them. The length of the CDR3 is 15 residues. Germline V gives CDR1 LNHDA, CDR2 SQIVND (reference sequence).

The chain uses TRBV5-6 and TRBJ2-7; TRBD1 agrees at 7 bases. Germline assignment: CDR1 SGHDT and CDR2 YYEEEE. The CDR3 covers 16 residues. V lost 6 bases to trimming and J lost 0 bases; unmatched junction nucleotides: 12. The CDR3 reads CASIMGQMESSYEQYV. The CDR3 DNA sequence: TGTGCCAGCATCATGGGACAGATGGAAAGCTCCTACGAGCAGTACGTC.

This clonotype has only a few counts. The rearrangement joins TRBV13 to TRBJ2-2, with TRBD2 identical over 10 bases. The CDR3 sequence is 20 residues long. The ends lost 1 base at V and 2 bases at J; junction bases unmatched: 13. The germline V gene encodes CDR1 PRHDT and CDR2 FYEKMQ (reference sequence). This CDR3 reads CASSLEWEPGLAVNTGELFF. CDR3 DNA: TGTGCCAGCAGCTTAGAGTGGGAACCCGGACTAGCGGTAAACACCGGGGAGCTGTTTTTT.

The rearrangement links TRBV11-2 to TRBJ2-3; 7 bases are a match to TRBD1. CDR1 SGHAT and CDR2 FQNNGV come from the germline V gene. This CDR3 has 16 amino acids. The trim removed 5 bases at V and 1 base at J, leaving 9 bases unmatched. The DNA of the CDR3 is TGTGCCAGCAGCCTAACCACAGGGGCCGGCACAGATACGCAGTATTTT. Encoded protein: CASSLTTGAGTDTQYF.

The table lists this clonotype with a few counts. For the CDR3, the DNA is TGTGCCAGCAGGGCAAGACACGGCTCCTACGAGCAGTACTTC. Protein product: CASRARHGSYEQYF. V usage is TRBV2 and J usage is TRBJ2-7; D is uncertain. This CDR3 has 14 residues. The germline V gene has CDR1 SNHLY and CDR2 FYNNEI. V was shortened by 6 bases and J by 0 bases, with 12 bases between the two germline ends.

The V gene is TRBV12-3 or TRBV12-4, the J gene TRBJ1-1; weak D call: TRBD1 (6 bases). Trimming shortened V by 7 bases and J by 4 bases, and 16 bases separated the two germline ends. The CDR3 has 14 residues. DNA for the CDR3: TGTGCCAGCACCGAACAGGGTTTGGGCACTGAAGCTTTCTTT. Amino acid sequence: CASTEQGLGTEAFF.

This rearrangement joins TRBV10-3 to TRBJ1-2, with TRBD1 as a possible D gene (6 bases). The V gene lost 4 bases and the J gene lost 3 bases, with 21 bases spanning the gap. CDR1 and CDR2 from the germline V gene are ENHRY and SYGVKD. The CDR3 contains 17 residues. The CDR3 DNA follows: TGTGCCATCAGTGGTGGAACGACAGGTCCCAAGGACTATGGCTACACCTTC. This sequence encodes CAISGGTTGPKDYGYTF.

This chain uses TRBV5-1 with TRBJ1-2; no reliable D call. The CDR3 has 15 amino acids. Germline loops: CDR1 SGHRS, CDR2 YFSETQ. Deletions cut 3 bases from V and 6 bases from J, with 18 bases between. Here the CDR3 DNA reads TGCGCCAGCAGCTCGGCCGGGGTAATCGGGCATGGCTACACCTTC. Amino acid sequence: CASSSAGVIGHGYTF. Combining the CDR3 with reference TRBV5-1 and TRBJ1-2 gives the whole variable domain KAGVTQTPRYLIKTRGQQVTLSCSPISGHRSVSWYQQTPGQGLQFLFEYFSETQRNKGNFPGRFSGRQFSNSRSEMNVSTLELGDSALYLCASSSAGVIGHGYTFGSGTRLTVV.

Written as DNA, the CDR3 is TGTGCCAGCAGTCCCAGGGGACAGGGGAAAAGGGATGGCTACACCTTC. It specifies CASSPRGQGKRDGYTF. The chain employs TRBV12-3 or TRBV12-4 and TRBJ1-2, with TRBD1 matching over 10 bases. Trimming at V came to 5 bases and at J to 6 bases, leaving 12 bases not matched to a gene. This CDR3 has 16 amino acids.

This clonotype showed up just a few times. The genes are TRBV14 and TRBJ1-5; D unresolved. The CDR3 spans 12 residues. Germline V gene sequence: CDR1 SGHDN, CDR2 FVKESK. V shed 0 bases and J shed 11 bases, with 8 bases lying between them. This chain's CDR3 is CASSQDYPTQHF. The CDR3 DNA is TGTGCCAGCAGCCAAGACTATCCAACCCAGCATTTT. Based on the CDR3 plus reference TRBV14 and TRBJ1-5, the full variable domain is EAGVTQFPSHSVIEKGQTVTLRCDPISGHDNLYWYRRVMGKEIKFLLHFVKESKQDESGMPNNRFLAERTGGTYSTLKVQPAELEDSGVYFCASSQDYPTQHFGDGTRLSIL.

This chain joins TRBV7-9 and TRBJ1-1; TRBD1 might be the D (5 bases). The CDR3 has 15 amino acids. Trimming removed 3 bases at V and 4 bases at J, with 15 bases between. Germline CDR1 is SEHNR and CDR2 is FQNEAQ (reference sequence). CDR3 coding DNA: TGTGCCAGCAGCTTCGTCAGGTCGGGGGGCACTGAAGCTTTCTTT. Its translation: CASSFVRSGGTEAFF. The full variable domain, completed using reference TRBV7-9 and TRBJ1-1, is DTGVSQNPRHKITKRGQNVTFRCDPISEHNRLYWYRQTLGQGPEFLTYFQNEAQLEKSRLLSDRFSAERPKGSFSTLEIQRTEQGDSAMYLCASSFVRSGGTEAFFGQGTRLTVV.

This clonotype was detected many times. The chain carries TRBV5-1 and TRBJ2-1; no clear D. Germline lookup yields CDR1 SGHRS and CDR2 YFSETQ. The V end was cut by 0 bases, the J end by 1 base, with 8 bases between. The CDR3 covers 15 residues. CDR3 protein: CASSLGRLSYNEQFF. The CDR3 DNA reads TGCGCCAGCAGCTTGGGGCGGCTATCCTACAATGAGCAGTTCTTC.

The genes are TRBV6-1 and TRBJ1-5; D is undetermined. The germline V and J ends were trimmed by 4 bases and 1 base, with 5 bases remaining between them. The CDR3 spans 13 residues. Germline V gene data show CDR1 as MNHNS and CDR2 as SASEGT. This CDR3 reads CASSGVSNQPQHF. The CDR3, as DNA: TGTGCCAGCAGTGGGGTAAGCAATCAGCCCCAGCATTTT.

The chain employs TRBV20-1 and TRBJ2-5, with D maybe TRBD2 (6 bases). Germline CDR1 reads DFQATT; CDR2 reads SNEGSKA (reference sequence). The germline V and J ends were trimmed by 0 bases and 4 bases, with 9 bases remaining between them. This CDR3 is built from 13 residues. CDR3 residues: CSARDFGGETQYF. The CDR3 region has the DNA TGCAGTGCTAGAGATTTCGGGGGAGAGACCCAGTACTTC.

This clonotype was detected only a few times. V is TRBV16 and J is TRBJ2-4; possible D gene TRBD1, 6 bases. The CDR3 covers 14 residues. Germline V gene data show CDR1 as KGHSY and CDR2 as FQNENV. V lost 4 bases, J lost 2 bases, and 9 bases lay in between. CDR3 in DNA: TGTGCCAGCAGCCCCGGGACAACCAAAAACATTCAGTACTTC. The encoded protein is CASSPGTTKNIQYF. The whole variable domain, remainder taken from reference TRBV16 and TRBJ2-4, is GEEVAQTPKHLVRGEGQKAKLYCAPIKGHSYVFWYQQVLKNEFKFLISFQNENVFDETGMPKERFSAKCLPNSPCSLEIQATKLEDSAVYFCASSPGTTKNIQYFGAGTRLSVL.

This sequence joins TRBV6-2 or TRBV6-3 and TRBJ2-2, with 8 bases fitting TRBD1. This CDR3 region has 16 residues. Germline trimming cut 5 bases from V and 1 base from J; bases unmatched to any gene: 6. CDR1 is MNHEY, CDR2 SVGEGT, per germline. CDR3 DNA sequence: TGTGCCAGCAGTCGGATCGGACAGGGGAACACCGGGGAGCTGTTTTTT. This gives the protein CASSRIGQGNTGELFF.

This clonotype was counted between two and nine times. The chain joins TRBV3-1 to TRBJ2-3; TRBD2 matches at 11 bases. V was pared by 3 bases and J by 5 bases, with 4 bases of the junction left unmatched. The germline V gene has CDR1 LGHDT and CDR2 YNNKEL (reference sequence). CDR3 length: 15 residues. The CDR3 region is CASSHLAGGKDTQYF. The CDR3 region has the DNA TGTGCCAGCAGCCACCTAGCGGGGGGCAAAGATACGCAGTATTTT.

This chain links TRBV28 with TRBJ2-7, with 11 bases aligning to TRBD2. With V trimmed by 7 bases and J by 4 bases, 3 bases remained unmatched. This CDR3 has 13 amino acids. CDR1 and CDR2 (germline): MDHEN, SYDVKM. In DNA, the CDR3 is TGTGCCAGCACCGCTAGCGGGAGGTACGAGCAGTACTTC. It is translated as CASTASGRYEQYF.

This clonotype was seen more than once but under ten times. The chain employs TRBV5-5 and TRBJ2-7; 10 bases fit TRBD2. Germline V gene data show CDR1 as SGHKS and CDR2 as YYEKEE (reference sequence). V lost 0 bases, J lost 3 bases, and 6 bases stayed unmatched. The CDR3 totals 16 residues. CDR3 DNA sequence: TGTGCCAGCAGCTTGGCTACTAGCGGGGTTCTCTACGAGCAGTACGTC. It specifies CASSLATSGVLYEQYV.